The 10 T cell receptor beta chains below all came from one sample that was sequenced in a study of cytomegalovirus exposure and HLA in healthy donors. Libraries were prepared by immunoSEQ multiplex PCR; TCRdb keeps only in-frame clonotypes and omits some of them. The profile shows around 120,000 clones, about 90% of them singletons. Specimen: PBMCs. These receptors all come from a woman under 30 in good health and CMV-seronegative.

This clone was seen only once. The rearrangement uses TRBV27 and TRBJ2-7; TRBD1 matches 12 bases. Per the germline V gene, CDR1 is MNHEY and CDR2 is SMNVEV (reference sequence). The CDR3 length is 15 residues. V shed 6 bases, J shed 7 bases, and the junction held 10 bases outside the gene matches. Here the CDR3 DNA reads TGTGCCAGCAGACGACGGGACAGGGGGCTTGAAGAGCAGTACTTC. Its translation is CASRRRDRGLEEQYF.

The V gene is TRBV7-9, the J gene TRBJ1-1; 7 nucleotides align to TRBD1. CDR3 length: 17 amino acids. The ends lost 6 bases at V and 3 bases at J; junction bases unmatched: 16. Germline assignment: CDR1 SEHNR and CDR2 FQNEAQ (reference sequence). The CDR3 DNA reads TGTGCCAGCAGACCCCCTTTGAGACAGGGATTATACACTGAAGCTTTCTTT. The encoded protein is CASRPPLRQGLYTEAFF.

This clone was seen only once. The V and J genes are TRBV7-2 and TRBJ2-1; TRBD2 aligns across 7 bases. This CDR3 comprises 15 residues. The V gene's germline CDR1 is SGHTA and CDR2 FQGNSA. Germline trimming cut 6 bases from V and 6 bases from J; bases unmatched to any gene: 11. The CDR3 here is CASRSGLVMGNEQFF. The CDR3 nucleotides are TGTGCCAGCAGATCCGGACTAGTGATGGGCAATGAGCAGTTCTTC.

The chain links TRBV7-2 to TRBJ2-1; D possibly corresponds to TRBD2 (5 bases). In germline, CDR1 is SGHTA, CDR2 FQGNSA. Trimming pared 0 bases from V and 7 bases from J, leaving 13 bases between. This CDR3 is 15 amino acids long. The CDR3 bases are TGTGCCAGCAGCTTAGCGGGAGACCCTAGGAATGAGCAGTTCTTC. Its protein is CASSLAGDPRNEQFF.

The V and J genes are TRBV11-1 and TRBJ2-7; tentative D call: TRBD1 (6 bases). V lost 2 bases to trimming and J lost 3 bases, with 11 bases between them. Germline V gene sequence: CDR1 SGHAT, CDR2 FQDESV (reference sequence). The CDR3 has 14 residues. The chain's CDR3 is CASSLTGTNYEQYF. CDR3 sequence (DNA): TGTGCCAGCAGCTTAACCGGGACAAACTACGAGCAGTACTTC.

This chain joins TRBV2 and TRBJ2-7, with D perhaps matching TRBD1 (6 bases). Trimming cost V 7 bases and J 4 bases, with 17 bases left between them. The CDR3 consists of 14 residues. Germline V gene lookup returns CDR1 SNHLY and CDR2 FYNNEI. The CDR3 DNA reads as TGTGCCAGCACGAGGACCGGGACAAATTACGAGCAGTACTTC. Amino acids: CASTRTGTNYEQYF.

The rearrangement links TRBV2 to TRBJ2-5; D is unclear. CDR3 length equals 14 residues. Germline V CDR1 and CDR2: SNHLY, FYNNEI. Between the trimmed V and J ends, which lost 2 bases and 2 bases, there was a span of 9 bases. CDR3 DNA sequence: TGTGCCAGCAGTGAACGAGCAAAGCAAGAGACCCAGTACTTC. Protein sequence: CASSERAKQETQYF.

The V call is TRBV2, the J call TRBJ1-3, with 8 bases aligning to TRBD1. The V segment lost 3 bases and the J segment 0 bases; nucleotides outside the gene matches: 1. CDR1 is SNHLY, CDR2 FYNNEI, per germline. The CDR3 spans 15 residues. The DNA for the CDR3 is TGTGCCAGCAGTGAGGACAGGGCCTCTGGAAACACCATATATTTT. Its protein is CASSEDRASGNTIYF.

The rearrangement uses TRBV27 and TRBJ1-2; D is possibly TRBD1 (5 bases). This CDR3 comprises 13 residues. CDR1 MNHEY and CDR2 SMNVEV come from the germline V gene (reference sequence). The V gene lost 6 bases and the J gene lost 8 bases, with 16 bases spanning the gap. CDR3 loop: CASRGDGAGGYTF. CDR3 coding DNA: TGTGCCAGCAGAGGGGACGGAGCGGGCGGCTACACCTTC.

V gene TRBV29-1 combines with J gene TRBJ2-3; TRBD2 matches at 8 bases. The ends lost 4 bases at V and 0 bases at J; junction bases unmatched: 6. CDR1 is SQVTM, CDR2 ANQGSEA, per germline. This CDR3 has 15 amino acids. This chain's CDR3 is CSVGRGDWSTDTQYF. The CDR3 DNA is TGCAGCGTTGGGCGGGGGGATTGGAGCACAGATACGCAGTATTTT.